This T cell receptor beta chain came from a study of blood T cell repertoires in COVID-19. Study-level background: Collection of acute and convalescent COVID-19 samples took place in the United States, Italy and Spain. The cDNA or gDNA used as material had been derived from T cells, B-cell-depleted T cells, or PBMCs.

The CDR3 extends over 13 amino acids. V was trimmed by 8 bases and J by 0 bases, leaving 5 bases between them. Germline V CDR1 and CDR2: MNHEY, SVGAGI. Per the authors' pipeline: Cell counts per sample came from amplifying reference gene primers. Assay used: immunoSEQ multiplex PCR; TCRdb lists only in-frame clones, some missing. V and J calls and clone size are those listed in that table; D and trimming were worked out from the DNA. The data show 280,000 or so clones, with approximately 83% seen just once and approximately 12% held by the top ten. The rearrangement uses TRBV6-5 and TRBJ2-6; the D gene is possibly TRBD2 (5 bases). The clonotype was recovered from a human donor in a cohort sampled during active COVID-19. The source material was peripheral blood. The CDR3 DNA is TGTGCCAGCGGGAGCTCTGGGGCCAACGTCCTGACTTTC. It translates to CASGSSGANVLTF.